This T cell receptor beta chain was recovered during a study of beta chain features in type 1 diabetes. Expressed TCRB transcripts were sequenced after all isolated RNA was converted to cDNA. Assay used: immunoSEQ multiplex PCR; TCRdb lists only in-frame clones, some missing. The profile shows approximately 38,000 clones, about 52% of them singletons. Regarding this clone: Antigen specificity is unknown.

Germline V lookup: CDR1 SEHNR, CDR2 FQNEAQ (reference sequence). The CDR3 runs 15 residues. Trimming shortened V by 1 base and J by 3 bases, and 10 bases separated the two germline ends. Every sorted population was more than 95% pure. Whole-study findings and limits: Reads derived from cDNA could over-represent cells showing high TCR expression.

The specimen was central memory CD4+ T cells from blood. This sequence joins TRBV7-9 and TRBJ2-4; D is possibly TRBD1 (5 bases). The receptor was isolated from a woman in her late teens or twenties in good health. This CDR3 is CASSLEGAHKNIQYF. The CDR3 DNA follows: TGTGCCAGCAGCTTAGAAGGGGCCCACAAAAACATTCAGTACTTC.